Listed below are T cell receptor beta chains from one sample, sequenced in a study of cytomegalovirus exposure and HLA in healthy donors. The protocol was immunoSEQ multiplex PCR, while the TCRdb copy is restricted to in-frame clones and leaves out a portion. Seen here are fewer than 200,000 clones, about 79% observed once, and the top ten hold around 1.2%. The sample consisted of PBMCs. These receptors all stem from a girl under 10 years old in good health and CMV-seropositive. CDR3s leave out the opening cysteine and the closing phenylalanine or tryptophan.

- TRBV6-6 ASRPTGREQY
TRBJ2-3 TRBV4-1 ASSLTSSPGTHISTDTQY
TRBJ1-4 TRBV30 AWLGDSTNEKLF
TRBJ1-5 TRBV6-5 ASRSTTGSHQPQH
TRBJ2-5 TRBV4-1 ASSQPPFRLAGREETQY
TRBJ1-4 TRBV4-1 ASSQGGFQAGEKLF
TRBJ1-5 TRBV19 ASSIRFRTRNQPQH
TRBJ1-2 TRBV6-5 ATLRGAVDPYGYT
TRBJ2-1 TRBV5-5 ASSLQGPPSSYNEQF
TRBJ1-1 TRBV2 ASSEEVGQGARYTEAF
TRBJ1-2 TRBV6-1 ASKVGPQLLGYT
TRBJ2-1 TRBV5-5 ASSFEAGTYNEQF
TRBJ2-7 TRBV6-1 ASRGQGVREQY
TRBJ1-2 TRBV19 ARQITGPLNYGYT
TRBJ1-3 TRBV4-2 ASSQLSTGSLTIY
TRBJ2-6 TRBV6-6 ASRQKSSGANVLT